The 8 T cell receptor beta chains below come from one sample, sequenced in a study of PD-1 blockade in classical Hodgkin lymphoma. Following autologous stem cell transplantation, relapse occurred in every patient, and exposure to brentuximab vedotin varied. It was by magnetic negative selection that CD4+ T cells were purified from thawed PBMCs. Sequenced by immunoSEQ multiplex PCR; TCRdb stores in-frame clones only, minus some. The sample includes 25,000 or so clones, approximately 80% of them seen just once. The sequencing used CD4+ T cells from blood, collected at baseline. Receptors originate from a human donor with classical Hodgkin lymphoma.

This chain joins TRBV7-8 and TRBJ2-3, with D perhaps matching TRBD2 (7 bases). CDR3 length: 16 amino acids. V was pared by 8 bases and J by 0 bases, with 18 bases between. Germline V CDR1 and CDR2: SGHVS, FQNEAQ. CDR3 amino acids: CASRRWGGASTDTQYF. CDR3 in DNA: TGTGCCAGCCGCCGCTGGGGGGGGGCAAGCACAGATACGCAGTATTTT.

This clone was seen only once. This chain connects TRBV5-1 to TRBJ1-4; maybe TRBD1 (6 bases). In germline, CDR1 is SGHRS, CDR2 YFSETQ. Deletions cut 5 bases from V and 5 bases from J, with 16 bases between. The CDR3 extends over 15 amino acids. The CDR3: CASREVGQGNEKLFF. CDR3 nucleotides: TGCGCCAGCAGAGAGGTCGGCCAGGGGAATGAAAAACTGTTTTTT.

As regards this clone: This same CDR3 is encoded by further DNA sequences in the sample. The rearrangement joins TRBV10-2 to TRBJ2-7, with 8 bases that match TRBD1. The CDR3 runs 13 residues. The germline V gene has CDR1 WSHSY and CDR2 SAAADI. Germline trimming cut 6 bases from V and 3 bases from J; bases unmatched to any gene: 4. The CDR3 DNA follows: TGCGCCAGCAGGCGGGACAGGAGCTACGAGCAGTACTTC. Protein: CASRRDRSYEQYF.

This chain links TRBV7-2 with TRBJ2-5; TRBD2 aligns across 8 bases. Germline CDR1 is SGHTA and CDR2 is FQGNSA. The CDR3 consists of 15 residues. V lost 5 bases and J lost 2; bases outside the gene matches: 7. In DNA, the CDR3 is TGTGCCAGCAGCAACCGGGGGGGGCGACAAGAGACCCAGTACTTC. Translated, it gives CASSNRGGRQETQYF.

The CDR3 here is CASSLDFPPNTEAFF. Written as DNA, the CDR3 is TGTGCCAGCAGCTTGGACTTCCCTCCCAACACTGAAGCTTTCTTT. The chain carries TRBV5-4 and TRBJ1-1; D uncertain. The germline CDR1 and CDR2 sequences are SGHNT and YYREEE (reference sequence). Trimming took off 0 bases at V and 2 bases at J, with 11 bases between the two ends. The CDR3 sequence is 15 residues long.

J is TRBJ1-1 and V is TRBV23-1; D perhaps matches TRBD1 (6 bases). TRBV23-1 is filed as an ORF, its function uncertain. The CDR3 is made up of 13 amino acids. Trimming removed 8 bases at V and 1 base at J, with 11 bases between. The CDR3 protein is CASQARGNTEAFF. The CDR3 nucleotides read TGCGCCAGCCAAGCCAGGGGGAACACTGAAGCTTTCTTT.

This clone was detected a few times. The gene calls are TRBV10-3 and TRBJ1-5; no clear D. The V and J ends lost 3 bases and 6 bases respectively, with 9 bases between them. CDR1 is ENHRY and CDR2 is SYGVKD in the germline V gene. The CDR3 spans 13 residues. The DNA for the CDR3 is TGTGCCATCAGTGAAGGCGGGAGTCAGCCCCAGCATTTT. Its translation is CAISEGGSQPQHF.

The chain carries TRBV28 and TRBJ1-1, with 9 bases matching TRBD1. Germline V gene sequence: CDR1 MDHEN, CDR2 SYDVKM. The CDR3 contains 17 residues. J lost 4 bases, V lost 4 bases, and 13 bases had no gene match. CDR3 bases: TGTGCCAGCAGTTCCTCCGGGGACAGGGTTTATGTCACTGAAGCTTTCTTT. Its translation is CASSSSGDRVYVTEAFF. Full variable domain (remainder filled in from reference TRBV28 and TRBJ1-1): DVKVTQSSRYLVKRTGEKVFLECVQDMDHENMFWYRQDPGLGLRLIYFSYDVKMKEKGDIPEGYSVSREKKERFSLILESASTNQTSMYLCASSSSGDRVYVTEAFFGQGTRLTVV.